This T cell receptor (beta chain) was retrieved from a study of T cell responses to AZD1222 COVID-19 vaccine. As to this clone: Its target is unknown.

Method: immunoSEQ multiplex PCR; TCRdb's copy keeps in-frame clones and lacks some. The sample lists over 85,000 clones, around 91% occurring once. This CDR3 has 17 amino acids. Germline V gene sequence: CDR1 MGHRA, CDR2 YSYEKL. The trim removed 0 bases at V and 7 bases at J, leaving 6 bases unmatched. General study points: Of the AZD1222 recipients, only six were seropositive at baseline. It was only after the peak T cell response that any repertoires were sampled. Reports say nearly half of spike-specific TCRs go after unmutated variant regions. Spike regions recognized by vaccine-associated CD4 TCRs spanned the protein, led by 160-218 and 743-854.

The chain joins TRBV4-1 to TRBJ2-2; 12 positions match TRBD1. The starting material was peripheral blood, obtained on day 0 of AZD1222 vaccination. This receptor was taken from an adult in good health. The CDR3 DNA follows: TGCGCCAGCAGCCAAGAGGGACAGGGGGCGTTGTACGGGGAGCTGTTTTTT. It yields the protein CASSQEGQGALYGELFF.